In its sample, the clone carrying this T cell receptor (beta chain) was seen many times. As yet, its antigen is unknown. The sample is drawn from a study of T cell repertoires in cytomegalovirus infection. Study in general: An indication of both CMV infection and matching HLA type came from public TCR beta signatures.

Each CDR3 protein gets one entry after TCRdb re-called the reads with MiXCR. The data show some 800,000 distinct CDR3 sequences, 29% seen once. The CDR3 is 11 residues long. V lost 5 bases to trimming and J lost 9 bases, with 10 bases between them. Germline values: CDR1 SGHVS, CDR2 FQNEAQ. Here the sequenced sample was cultured CD8+ T cells from PBMCs, taken from culture after CMV antigen stimulation. The chain is built from TRBV7-8 and TRBJ2-5; D gene unclear. This TCR was sampled from a human donor in good health (CMV status not recorded). Some clones in this sample may be carry-over from other donors' samples. The CDR3 region is CASSGVGSQYF. The CDR3 DNA sequence: TGTGCCAGCAGCGGGGTTGGGTCCCAGTACTTC. Together with reference TRBV7-8 and TRBJ2-5, the CDR3 gives the full variable domain: GAGVSQSPRYKVAKRGQDVALRCDPISGHVSLFWYQQALGQGPEFLTYFQNEAQLDKSGLPSDRFFAERPEGSVSTLKIQRTQQEDSAVYLCASSGVGSQYFGPGTRLLVL.